Listed below are T cell receptor beta chains from one sample, sequenced in a study of blood T cells in healthy people across ages. MiXCR, applied by TCRdb to the 5' RACE reads, yields one record per CDR3 protein. The sample lists around 670,000 distinct CDR3 sequences, about 30% occurring once. The specimen was blood. These receptors came from a woman of 80 years or more in good health. Each CDR3 is given with its conserved first and last residue. The D gene is left open where the match is weak. Clone size is not always given. Where it is, it says once, few, many or a class for expanded clones.

>TRBV20-1|many|TRBJ2-1|TRBD2
CSAPDGTSGGPMGNEQFF
TGCAGTGCCCCCGACGGGACTAGCGGGGGCCCTATGGGGAATGAGCAGTTCTTC
>TRBV6-5|-|TRBJ2-1|-
CASSYSTVSRSHEQFF
TGTGCCAGCAGTTACTCGACGGTCTCTCGGTCCCATGAGCAGTTCTTC
>TRBV5-1|-|TRBJ2-1|-
CASSLVGGKNYNEQFF
TGCGCCAGCAGCTTGGTAGGGGGAAAAAACTACAATGAGCAGTTCTTC
>TRBV29-1|many|TRBJ2-1|TRBD1
CSVGGLTGGVYNEQFF
TGCAGCGTTGGGGGTTTAACAGGGGGTGTCTACAATGAGCAGTTCTTC
>TRBV11-2|many|TRBJ2-5|-
CASSLDRGQRPRTQYF
TGTGCCAGCAGCTTAGATCGAGGACAGAGACCCAGGACCCAGTACTTC
>TRBV27|many|TRBJ2-7|TRBD1
CASSVRDRAYEQYF
TGTGCCAGCAGTGTCCGGGACAGAGCCTACGAGCAGTACTTC
>TRBV30|few|TRBJ2-1|-
CAYQDGYNEQFF
TGTGCATATCAGGACGGCTACAATGAGCAGTTCTTC
>TRBV27|few|TRBJ2-7|TRBD1
CASSPRDRRVNEQYF
TGTGCTAGCAGTCCCCGGGACAGGCGGGTCAATGAGCAGTACTTC
>TRBV4-2|many|TRBJ2-7|TRBD1
CASSRSPGQGAEQYF
TGTGCCAGCAGCCGATCCCCGGGACAGGGTGCGGAGCAGTACTTC
>TRBV5-5|many|TRBJ2-5|-
CASSFPGLAETQYF
TGTGCCAGCAGCTTTCCCGGGCTCGCAGAGACCCAGTACTTC
>TRBV7-6|-|TRBJ2-1|-
CASSSLVEGAGETQFF
TGTGCCAGCAGCTCACTCGTGGAGGGGGCCGGGGAGACCCAGTTCTTC
>TRBV6-6|many|TRBJ2-5|-
CASSYRGQETQYF
TGTGCCAGCAGTTACAGGGGGCAAGAGACCCAGTACTTC
>TRBV20-1|many|TRBJ2-1|TRBD2
CSARDTAGGPYNEQFF
TGCAGTGCTAGAGATACGGCGGGGGGCCCCTACAATGAGCAGTTCTTC
>TRBV20-1|-|TRBJ2-7|-
CSARPGTTYEQYF
TGCAGTGCTAGACCCGGGACCACCTACGAGCAGTACTTC
>TRBV20-1|-|TRBJ2-3|-
CSASAPGLDTQYF
TGCAGTGCTAGCGCCCCAGGTTTAGATACGCAGTATTTT
>TRBV9|few|TRBJ2-5|-
CASSVQGFGETQYF
TGTGCCAGCAGCGTACAGGGATTTGGAGAGACCCAGTACTTC
>TRBV6-1|many|TRBJ2-5|-
CASIFRAEETQYF
TGTGCCAGCATATTCAGAGCCGAAGAGACCCAGTACTTC
>TRBV20-1|-|TRBJ2-5|-
CSARANTRGPNRDQETQYF
TGCAGTGCTAGAGCCAACACTCGAGGACCCAACAGGGACCAAGAGACCCAGTACTTC
>TRBV20-1|-|TRBJ1-2|-
CSASGPMAGYTF
TGCAGTGCTTCCGGGCCGATGGCTGGCTACACCTTC
>TRBV28|many|TRBJ1-4|-
CASSLWGGGNEKLFF
TGTGCCAGCAGTTTATGGGGAGGAGGTAATGAAAAACTGTTTTTT
>TRBV29-1|-|TRBJ2-1|-
CSVVSASSYNEQFF
TGCAGCGTCGTAAGCGCGAGCTCCTACAATGAGCAGTTCTTC
>TRBV7-2|many|TRBJ2-7|TRBD1
CASSLMGQGFDEQYF
TGTGCCAGCAGCTTAATGGGACAGGGGTTCGATGAGCAGTACTTC
>TRBV29-1|many|TRBJ2-5|-
CSAGQKETQYF
TGCAGCGCCGGGCAGAAAGAGACCCAGTACTTC
>TRBV20-1|many|TRBJ2-3|-
CSVPEYRADTQYF
TGCAGTGTCCCCGAATATCGTGCAGATACGCAGTATTTT
>TRBV30|-|TRBJ1-6|-
CAWSQDNNSPLHF
TGTGCCTGGAGCCAGGACAATAATTCACCCCTCCACTTT
>TRBV13|-|TRBJ2-7|-
CASSNRGSYNEQYF
TGTGCCAGCAGTAACCGGGGCTCCTACAATGAGCAGTACTTC
>TRBV12-3/TRBV12-4|many|TRBJ2-1|-
CASSPGLLYNEQFF
TGTGCCAGCAGCCCTGGACTACTCTACAATGAGCAGTTCTTC
>TRBV12-3/TRBV12-4|many|TRBJ2-1|TRBD2
CASRWTSGGSYNEQFF
TGTGCCAGCAGGTGGACTAGCGGGGGATCCTACAATGAGCAGTTCTTC
>TRBV20-1|many|TRBJ2-5|TRBD2
CSARRLAGTETQYF
TGCAGTGCTAGGCGACTAGCGGGGACGGAGACCCAGTACTTC
>TRBV5-5|-|TRBJ2-2|-
CASSLAPPAGPRRNTGELFF
TGTGCCAGCAGCTTGGCCCCCCCCGCAGGCCCCCGTAGAAACACCGGGGAGCTGTTTTTT
>TRBV6-2/TRBV6-3|-|TRBJ1-1|-
CASNPRGTKPLEAFF
TGTGCCAGCAACCCGCGCGGCACCAAGCCTCTTGAAGCTTTCTTT
>TRBV5-1|many|TRBJ1-4|-
CASSLELQGVATNEKLFF
TGCGCCAGCAGCTTGGAGCTACAGGGTGTTGCAACTAATGAAAAACTGTTTTTT
>TRBV6-5|-|TRBJ1-4|-
CASRDRRATNEKLFF
TGTGCCAGCAGGGATCGACGGGCAACTAATGAAAAACTGTTTTTT
>TRBV2|-|TRBJ1-4|-
CASSEGGGEKLFF
TGTGCCAGCAGTGAGGGGGGCGGGGAAAAACTGTTTTTT
>TRBV6-1|many|TRBJ1-5|TRBD1
CASTTGDGNQPQHF
TGTGCCAGCACCACAGGGGATGGCAATCAGCCCCAGCATTTT
>TRBV6-1|-|TRBJ2-7|TRBD2
CASNKRTSEGEQYF
TGTGCCAGCAATAAAAGGACTAGCGAGGGTGAGCAGTACTTC
>TRBV15|many|TRBJ2-3|-
CATSRDRGGVAQYF
TGTGCCACCAGCAGAGATCGGGGCGGGGTTGCGCAGTATTTT
>TRBV12-3/TRBV12-4|many|TRBJ2-7|-
CASSLQPNYEQYF
TGTGCCAGCAGTTTACAGCCCAACTACGAGCAGTACTTC
>TRBV10-3|-|TRBJ2-5|-
CAISESSPDGAETQYF
TGTGCCATCAGTGAGTCCAGCCCCGACGGGGCGGAGACCCAGTACTTC
>TRBV6-1|many|TRBJ2-1|-
CASWAPRDYNEQFF
TGTGCCAGCTGGGCACCTAGAGACTACAATGAGCAGTTCTTC
>TRBV4-2|-|TRBJ2-1|TRBD1
CASSQGRTRTGVQETQFF
TGTGCCAGCAGCCAAGGTAGAACCAGGACAGGCGTCCAAGAGACCCAGTTCTTC
>TRBV5-1|-|TRBJ1-3|-
CASSSLPTASGNTIYF
TGCGCCAGCAGCTCTCTTCCGACAGCCTCTGGAAACACCATATATTTT